This TCR beta chain was found in a study of T cell responses to AZD1222 COVID-19 vaccine. Worth noting for this clone: Antigen specificity is unknown.

CDR3 length: 14 residues. V was clipped by 6 bases and J by 7 bases, with 16 bases between them. The germline V gene encodes CDR1 MNHEY and CDR2 SVGAGI. Data came from immunoSEQ multiplex PCR; TCRdb stores just in-frame clones and leaves some out. The table records about 100,000 clones, about 89% of them present only once. Findings and limits, study-wide: Baseline seropositivity characterized only a handful of AZD1222 recipients.

V and J are TRBV6-5 and TRBJ1-5; D might be TRBD1 (6 bases). Specimen: peripheral blood, collected on day 0 of MenACWY control vaccination. This clonotype originated in an adult in good health. The DNA of the CDR3 is TGTGCCAGCAGCCCCACAGGGTTATACCAGCCCCAGCATTTT. Amino acids: CASSPTGLYQPQHF.